The clone carrying this T cell receptor (beta chain) was picked up a small number of times. Its antigen is currently unknown. An immunoSEQ assay, version v3.0, was performed at survey level. Profiled with immunoSEQ multiplex PCR; TCRdb holds only in-frame clones, not every one. The sample lists 30,000 to 40,000 clones, under 85% occurring once. This sample is drawn from a study of long-term antiretroviral therapy in people with HIV. Points from the study as a whole: After ART, diversity increased yet remained lower than transplant donor controls. Versus controls, repertoires in people with HIV had narrower CDR3 length ranges.

Every participant gave one or more pre-ART and two or more post-ART PBMC samples. There are 16 residues in the CDR3. Germline CDR1 reads SEHNR; CDR2 reads FQNEAQ (reference sequence). The ends were cut back, 5 bases at V and 3 bases at J, with 14 bases in the middle. The chain uses TRBV7-9 and TRBJ1-6; TRBD1 might be the D (5 bases). Sequencing was performed on unsorted PBMCs, taken 3 years after starting antiretroviral therapy. The sequence came from a man aged 45 to 65 with HIV. This CDR3 is CASSPRGQGYNSPLHF. DNA of the CDR3: TGTGCCAGCAGCCCAAGAGGCCAGGGCTATAATTCACCCCTCCACTTT.